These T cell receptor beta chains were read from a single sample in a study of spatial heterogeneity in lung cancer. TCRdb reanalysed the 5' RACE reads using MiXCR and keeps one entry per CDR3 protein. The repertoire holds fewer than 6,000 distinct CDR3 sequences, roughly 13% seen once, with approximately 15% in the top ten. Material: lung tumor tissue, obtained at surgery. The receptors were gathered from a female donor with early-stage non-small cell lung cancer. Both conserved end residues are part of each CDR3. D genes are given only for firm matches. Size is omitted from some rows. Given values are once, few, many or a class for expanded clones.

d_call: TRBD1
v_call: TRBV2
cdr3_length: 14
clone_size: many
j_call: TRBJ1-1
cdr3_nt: TGTGCCAGCAGTCGACAGGGGGCCAACACTGAAGCTTTCTTT
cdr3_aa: CASSRQGANTEAFF

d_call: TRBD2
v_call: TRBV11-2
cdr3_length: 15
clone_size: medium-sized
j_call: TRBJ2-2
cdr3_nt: TGTGCCAGCAGTATTGCGGGAGTTGGAACCGGGGAGCTGTTTTTT
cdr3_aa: CASSIAGVGTGELFF

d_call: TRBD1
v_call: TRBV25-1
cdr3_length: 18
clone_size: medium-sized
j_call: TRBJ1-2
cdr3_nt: TGTGCCAGCAGTGACATCTACGTGGGACCCCGGGACAGGGAGGGCTACACCTTC
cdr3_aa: CASSDIYVGPRDREGYTF

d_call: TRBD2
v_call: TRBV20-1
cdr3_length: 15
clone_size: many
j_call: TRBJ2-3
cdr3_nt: TGCAGTGCTAGAGTGGCGGCGGGAGTAACAGATACGCAGTATTTT
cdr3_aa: CSARVAAGVTDTQYF

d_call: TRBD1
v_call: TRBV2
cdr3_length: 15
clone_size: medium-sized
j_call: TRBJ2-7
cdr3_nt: TGTGCCAGCAGGGGACAGTTGCTGTCCTCCTACGAGCAGTACTTC
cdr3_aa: CASRGQLLSSYEQYF

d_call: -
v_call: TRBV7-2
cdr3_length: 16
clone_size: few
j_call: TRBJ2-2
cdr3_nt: TGTGCCAGCAGCTTAGTTCCAGCGGGGAACACCGGGGAGCTGTTTTTT
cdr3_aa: CASSLVPAGNTGELFF

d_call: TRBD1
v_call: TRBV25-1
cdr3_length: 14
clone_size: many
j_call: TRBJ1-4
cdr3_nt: TGTGCCAGCAGCCGACAGGGACGGGGTGAAAAACTGTTTTTT
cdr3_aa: CASSRQGRGEKLFF

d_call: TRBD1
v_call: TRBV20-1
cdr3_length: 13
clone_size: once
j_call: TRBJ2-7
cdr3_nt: TGCAGTGCGAAGACAGGGGGCGGGTACGAGCAGTACTTC
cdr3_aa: CSAKTGGGYEQYF

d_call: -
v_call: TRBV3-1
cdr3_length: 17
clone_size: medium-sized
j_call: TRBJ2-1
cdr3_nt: TGTGCCAGCAGCCAGAGGCCTAGACATAGCTCCTACAATGAGCAGTTCTTC
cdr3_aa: CASSQRPRHSSYNEQFF

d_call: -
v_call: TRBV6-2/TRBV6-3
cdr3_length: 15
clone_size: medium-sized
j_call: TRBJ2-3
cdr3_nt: TGTGCCAGCAGTCAACAGGGCCTAGCCAGCGATACGCAGTATTTT
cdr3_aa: CASSQQGLASDTQYF

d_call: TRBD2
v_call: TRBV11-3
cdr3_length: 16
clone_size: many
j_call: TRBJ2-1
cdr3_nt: TGTGCCAGCAGCACCGGGACTAGCATTCGGTACAATGAGCAGTTCTTC
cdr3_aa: CASSTGTSIRYNEQFF

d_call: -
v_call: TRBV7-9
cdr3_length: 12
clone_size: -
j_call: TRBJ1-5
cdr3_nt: TGTGCCAGCAGCTTACAGGGTCAGCCCCAGCATTTT
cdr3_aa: CASSLQGQPQHF

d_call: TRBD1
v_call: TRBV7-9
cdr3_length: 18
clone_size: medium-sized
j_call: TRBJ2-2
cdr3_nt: TGTGCCAGCAGCTCCCCTCGGTGGACAGGGACGGACACCGGGGAGCTGTTTTTT
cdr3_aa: CASSSPRWTGTDTGELFF

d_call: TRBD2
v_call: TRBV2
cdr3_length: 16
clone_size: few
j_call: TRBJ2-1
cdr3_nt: TGTGCCAGCAGCCCAATGGGGACTAGCGGTTACAATGAGCAGTTCTTC
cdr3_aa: CASSPMGTSGYNEQFF

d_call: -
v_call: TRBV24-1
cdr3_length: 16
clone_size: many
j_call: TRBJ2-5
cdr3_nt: TGTGCCACCAGTGATTCCAGGGGCGCGATGGTAGAGACCCAGTACTTC
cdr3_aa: CATSDSRGAMVETQYF

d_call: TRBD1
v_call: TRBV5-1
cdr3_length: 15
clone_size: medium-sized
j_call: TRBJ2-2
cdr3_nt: TGCGCCAGCTCCGAACAGGGGGCGGACACCGGGGAGCTGTTTTTT
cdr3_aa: CASSEQGADTGELFF

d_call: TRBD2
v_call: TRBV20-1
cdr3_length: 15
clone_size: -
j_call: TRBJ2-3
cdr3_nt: TGCAGTGCTAGAGGGACTAGCGGGAGAACAGATACGCAGTATTTT
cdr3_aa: CSARGTSGRTDTQYF

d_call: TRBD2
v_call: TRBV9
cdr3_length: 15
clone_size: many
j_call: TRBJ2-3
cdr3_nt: TGTGCCAGCAGCGCGGCTAGCGGGGGCTCATCAACGCAGTATTTT
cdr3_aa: CASSAASGGSSTQYF

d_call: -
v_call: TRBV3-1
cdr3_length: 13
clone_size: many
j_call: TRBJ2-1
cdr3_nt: TGTGCCAGCAGTCGTTTGATTTACAATGAGCAGTTCTTC
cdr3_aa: CASSRLIYNEQFF

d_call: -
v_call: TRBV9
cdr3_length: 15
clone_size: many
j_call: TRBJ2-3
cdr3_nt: TGTGCCAGCAGCGTAGACCAGCGGAGCACAGATACGCAGTATTTT
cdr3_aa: CASSVDQRSTDTQYF